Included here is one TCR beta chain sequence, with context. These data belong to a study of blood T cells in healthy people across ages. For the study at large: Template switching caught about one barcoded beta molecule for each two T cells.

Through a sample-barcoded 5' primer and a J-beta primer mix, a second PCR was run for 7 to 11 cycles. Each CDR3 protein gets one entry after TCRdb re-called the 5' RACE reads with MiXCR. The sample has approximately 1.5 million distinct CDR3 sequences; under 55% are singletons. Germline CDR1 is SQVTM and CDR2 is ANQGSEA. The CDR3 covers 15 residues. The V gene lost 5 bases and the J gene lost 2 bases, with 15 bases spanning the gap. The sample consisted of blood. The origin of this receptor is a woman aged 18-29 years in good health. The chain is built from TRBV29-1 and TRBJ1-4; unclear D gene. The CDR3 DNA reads TGCAGCGTTACCTCGGTCACAGCCACTAATGAAAAACTGTTTTTT. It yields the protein CSVTSVTATNEKLFF.